The TCR beta chain under discussion was sequenced for a study of T cell repertoires in cytomegalovirus infection. Study-wide background: Carrying CMV and the relevant HLA type showed in public TCR beta signatures.

From the reads, TCRdb called clonotypes with MiXCR, one entry per CDR3 protein. The sample records 360,000 or so distinct CDR3 sequences, roughly a third being singletons. Worth noting for this clonotype: Its antigen is as yet unknown.

The CDR3 consists of 14 residues. V was shortened by 5 bases and J by 0 bases, with 10 bases between the two germline ends. CDR1 is MNHGY and CDR2 is SAAAGT in the germline V gene. This specimen was cultured PBMCs, taken from culture after CMV antigen stimulation. The TCR originated in a human donor in good health (CMV status not recorded). Some clones in this sample may be carry-over from other donors' samples. The chain links TRBV6-8 to TRBJ1-1; no definite D call. The CDR3 DNA reads as TGTGCCAGCAGTAAAGGCGAACTGAACACTGAAGCTTTCTTT. As protein: CASSKGELNTEAFF.